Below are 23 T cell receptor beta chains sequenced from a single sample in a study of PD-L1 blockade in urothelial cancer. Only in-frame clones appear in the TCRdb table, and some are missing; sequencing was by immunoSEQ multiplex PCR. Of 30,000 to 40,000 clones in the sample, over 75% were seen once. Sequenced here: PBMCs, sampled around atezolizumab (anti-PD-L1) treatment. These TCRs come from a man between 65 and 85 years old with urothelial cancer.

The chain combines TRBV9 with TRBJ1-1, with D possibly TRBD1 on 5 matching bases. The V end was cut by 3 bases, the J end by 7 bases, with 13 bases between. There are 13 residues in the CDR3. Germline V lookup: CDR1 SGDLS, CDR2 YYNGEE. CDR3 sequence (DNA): TGTGCCAGCAGCGGTAGGGGCGGGGGTGAAGCTTTCTTT. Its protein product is CASSGRGGGEAFF.

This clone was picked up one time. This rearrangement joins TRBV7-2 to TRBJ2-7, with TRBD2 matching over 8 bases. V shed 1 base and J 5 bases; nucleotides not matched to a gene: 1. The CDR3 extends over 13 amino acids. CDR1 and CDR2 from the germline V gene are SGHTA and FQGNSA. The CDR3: CASSLVGGDEQYF. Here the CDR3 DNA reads TGTGCCAGCAGCTTAGTCGGGGGGGACGAGCAGTACTTC.

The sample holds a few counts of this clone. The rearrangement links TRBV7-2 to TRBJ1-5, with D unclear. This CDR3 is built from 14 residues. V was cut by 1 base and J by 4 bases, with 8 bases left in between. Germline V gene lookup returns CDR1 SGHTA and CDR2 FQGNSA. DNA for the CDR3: TGTGCCAGCAGCTTAGACACGCGGAATCAGCCCCAGCATTTT. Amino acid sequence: CASSLDTRNQPQHF.

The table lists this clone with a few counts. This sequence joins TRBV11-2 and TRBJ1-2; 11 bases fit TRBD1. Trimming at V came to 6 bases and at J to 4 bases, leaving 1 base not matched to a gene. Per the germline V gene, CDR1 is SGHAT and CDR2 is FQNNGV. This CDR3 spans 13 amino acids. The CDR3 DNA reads TGTGCCAGCAGAGGGACAGGGGGCTATGGCTACACCTTC. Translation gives CASRGTGGYGYTF.

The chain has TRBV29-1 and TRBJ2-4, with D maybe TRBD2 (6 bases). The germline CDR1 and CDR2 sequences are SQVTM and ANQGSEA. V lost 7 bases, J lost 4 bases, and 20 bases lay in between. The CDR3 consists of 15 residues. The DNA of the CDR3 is TGCAGCGGCGGCCCCTTACGGGAGAGTAAAAACATTCAGTACTTC. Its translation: CSGGPLRESKNIQYF.

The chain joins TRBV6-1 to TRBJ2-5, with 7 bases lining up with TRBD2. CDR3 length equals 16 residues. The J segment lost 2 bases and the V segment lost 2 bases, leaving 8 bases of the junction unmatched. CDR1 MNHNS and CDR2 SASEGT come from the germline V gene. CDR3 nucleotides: TGTGCCAGCAGTGAATTCGGGGGGAGGAGGCAAGAGACCCAGTACTTC. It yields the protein CASSEFGGRRQETQYF.

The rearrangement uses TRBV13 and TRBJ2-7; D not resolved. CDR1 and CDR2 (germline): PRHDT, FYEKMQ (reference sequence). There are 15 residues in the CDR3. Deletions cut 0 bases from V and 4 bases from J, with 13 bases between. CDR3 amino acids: CASSLGQYSEYEQYF. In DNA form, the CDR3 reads TGTGCCAGCAGCTTAGGCCAGTACAGTGAGTACGAGCAGTACTTC.

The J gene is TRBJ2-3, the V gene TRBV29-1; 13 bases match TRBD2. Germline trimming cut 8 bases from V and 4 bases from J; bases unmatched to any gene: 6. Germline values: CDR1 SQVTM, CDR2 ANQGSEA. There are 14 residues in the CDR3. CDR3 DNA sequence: TGCAGCACCGGGACTAGCGGGATATCAGATACGCAGTATTTT. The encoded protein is CSTGTSGISDTQYF.

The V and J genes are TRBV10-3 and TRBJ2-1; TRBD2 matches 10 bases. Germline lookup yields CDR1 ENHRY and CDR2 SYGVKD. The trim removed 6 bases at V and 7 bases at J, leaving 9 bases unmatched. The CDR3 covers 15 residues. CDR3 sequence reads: CAIRGGTSDTNEQFF. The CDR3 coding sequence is TGTGCCATCAGGGGGGGGACTAGCGATACGAATGAGCAGTTCTTC.

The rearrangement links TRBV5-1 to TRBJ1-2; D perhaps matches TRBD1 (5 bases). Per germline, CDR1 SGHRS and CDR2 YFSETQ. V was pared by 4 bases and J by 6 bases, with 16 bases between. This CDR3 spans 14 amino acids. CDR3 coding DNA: TGCGCCAGCAGCCCCAAGGACACTTTCCATGGCTACACCTTC. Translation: CASSPKDTFHGYTF.

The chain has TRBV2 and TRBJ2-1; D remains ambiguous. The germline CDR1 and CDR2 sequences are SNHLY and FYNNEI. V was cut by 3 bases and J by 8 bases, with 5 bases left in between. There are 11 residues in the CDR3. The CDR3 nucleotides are TGTGCCAGCAGTGATACTTATGAGCAGTTCTTC. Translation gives CASSDTYEQFF.

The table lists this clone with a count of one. The DNA of the CDR3 is TGTGCCAGCAGCCCCCTCGGGACAGTCGTTTCCCATGGCTACACCTTC. This gives the protein CASSPLGTVVSHGYTF. The rearrangement uses TRBV9 and TRBJ1-2; the match to TRBD1 covers 7 bases. J lost 6 bases, V lost 4 bases, and 15 bases had no gene match. Germline lookup yields CDR1 SGDLS and CDR2 YYNGEE. This CDR3 has 16 residues.

This chain's CDR3 is CASSQTSGGTAPYNEQFF. CDR3 nucleotide sequence: TGTGCCAGCAGCCAAACCTCGGGAGGGACGGCGCCCTACAATGAGCAGTTCTTC. The rearrangement joins TRBV4-2 to TRBJ2-1; TRBD2 matches 8 bases. CDR3 length: 18 amino acids. The ends lost 2 bases at V and 2 bases at J; junction bases unmatched: 11. Per germline, CDR1 LGHNA and CDR2 YNFKEQ.

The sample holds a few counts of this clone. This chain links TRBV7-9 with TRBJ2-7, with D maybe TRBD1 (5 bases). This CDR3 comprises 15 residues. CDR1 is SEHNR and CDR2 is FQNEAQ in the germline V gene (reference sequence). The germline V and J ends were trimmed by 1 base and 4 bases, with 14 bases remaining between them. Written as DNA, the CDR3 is TGTGCCAGCAGCTTAGTATCTGGCAGGGTATACGAGCAGTACTTC. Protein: CASSLVSGRVYEQYF. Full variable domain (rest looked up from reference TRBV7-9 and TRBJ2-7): DTGVSQNPRHKITKRGQNVTFRCDPISEHNRLYWYRQTLGQGPEFLTYFQNEAQLEKSRLLSDRFSAERPKGSFSTLEIQRTEQGDSAMYLCASSLVSGRVYEQYFGPGTRLTVT.

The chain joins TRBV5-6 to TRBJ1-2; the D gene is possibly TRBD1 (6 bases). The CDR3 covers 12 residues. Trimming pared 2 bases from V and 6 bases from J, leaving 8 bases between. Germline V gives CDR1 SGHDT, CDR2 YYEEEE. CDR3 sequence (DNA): TGTGCCAGCAGCTTTCAGGGGAATGGCTACACCTTC. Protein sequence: CASSFQGNGYTF.

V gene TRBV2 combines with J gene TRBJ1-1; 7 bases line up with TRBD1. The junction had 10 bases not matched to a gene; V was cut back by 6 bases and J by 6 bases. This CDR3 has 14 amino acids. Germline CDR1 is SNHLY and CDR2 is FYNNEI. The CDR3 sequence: CASRTDRAGAEAFF. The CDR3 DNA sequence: TGTGCCAGCAGAACTGACAGGGCCGGTGCTGAAGCTTTCTTT.

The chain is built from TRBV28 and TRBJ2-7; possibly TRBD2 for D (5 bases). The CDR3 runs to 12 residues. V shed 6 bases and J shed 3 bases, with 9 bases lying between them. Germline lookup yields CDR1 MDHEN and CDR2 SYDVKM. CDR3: CASRTDFYEQYF. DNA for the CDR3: TGTGCCAGCAGGACGGACTTCTACGAGCAGTACTTC.

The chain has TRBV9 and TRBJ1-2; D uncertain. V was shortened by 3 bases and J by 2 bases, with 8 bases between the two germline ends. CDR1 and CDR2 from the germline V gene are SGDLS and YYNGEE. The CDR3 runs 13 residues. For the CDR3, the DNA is TGTGCCAGCAGCGCAGGAGGAAACTATGGCTACACCTTC. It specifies CASSAGGNYGYTF.

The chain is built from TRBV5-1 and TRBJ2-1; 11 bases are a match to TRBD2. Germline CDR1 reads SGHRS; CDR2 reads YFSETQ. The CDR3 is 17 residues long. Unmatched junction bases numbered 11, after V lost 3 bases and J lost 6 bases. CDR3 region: CASSSNSGLAEANEQFF. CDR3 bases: TGCGCCAGCAGCTCTAATTCGGGACTAGCGGAGGCCAATGAGCAGTTCTTC.

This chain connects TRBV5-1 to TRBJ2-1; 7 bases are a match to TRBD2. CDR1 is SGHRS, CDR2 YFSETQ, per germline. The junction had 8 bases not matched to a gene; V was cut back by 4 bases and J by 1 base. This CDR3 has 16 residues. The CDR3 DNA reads TGCGCCAGCAGCCCCCACCTAGCGGAGTCCTACAATGAGCAGTTCTTC. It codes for CASSPHLAESYNEQFF.

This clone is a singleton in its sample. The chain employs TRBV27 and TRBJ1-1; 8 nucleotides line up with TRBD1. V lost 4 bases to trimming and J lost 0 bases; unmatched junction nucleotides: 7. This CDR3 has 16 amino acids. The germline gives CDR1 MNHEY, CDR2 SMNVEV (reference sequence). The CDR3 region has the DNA TGTGCCAGCAGTTCGCCAGGGGGCGAGCTGAACACTGAAGCTTTCTTT. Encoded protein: CASSSPGGELNTEAFF.

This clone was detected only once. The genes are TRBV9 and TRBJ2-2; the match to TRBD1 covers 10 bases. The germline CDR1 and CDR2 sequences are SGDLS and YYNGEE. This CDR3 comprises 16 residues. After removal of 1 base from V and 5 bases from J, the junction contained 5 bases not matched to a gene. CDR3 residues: CASSVKAGQGTGELFF. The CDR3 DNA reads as TGTGCCAGCAGCGTAAAGGCGGGACAGGGGACCGGGGAGCTGTTTTTT.

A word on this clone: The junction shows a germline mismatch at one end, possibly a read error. Here the CDR3 reads CATSRAKREGTEQYF. The CDR3 DNA sequence: TGTGCCACTAGCAGAGCGAAGCGGGAGGGGACGGAGCAGTACTTC. The chain joins TRBV15 to TRBJ2-7; TRBD2 aligns across 10 bases. This CDR3 is 15 amino acids long. Germline V gives CDR1 LNHNV, CDR2 YYDKDF (reference sequence).